The rows below give T cell receptor beta chains drawn from one sample of a study of T cells in Graves' hyperthyroidism and ophthalmopathy. One entry per CDR3 protein, called by TCRdb with MiXCR from the multiplex PCR reads. The table lists some 800,000 distinct CDR3 sequences, around 39% of them singletons. Material for sequencing was blood. The receptors here all came from a man aged 18 to 30 with Graves' hyperthyroidism. Both conserved end residues are part of each CDR3. D genes are given only for firm matches. Not all rows give a size; the values are once, few, many and, for expanded clones, a class.

clone_size: many; v_call: TRBV7-9; d_call: -; j_call: TRBJ1-1; cdr3_nt: TGTGCCAGCGGGGGGACGGCAGAAGAAGCTTTCTTT; cdr3_aa: CASGGTAEEAFF
clone_size: few; v_call: TRBV6-4; d_call: -; j_call: TRBJ2-7; cdr3_nt: TGTGCCAGCAGGCTGGCAGGGAACGAGCAGTACTTC; cdr3_aa: CASRLAGNEQYF
clone_size: -; v_call: TRBV7-9; d_call: -; j_call: TRBJ1-5; cdr3_nt: TGTGCCAGCAGCTTGGCGTCCTTGGGCGGGCCCCAGCATTTT; cdr3_aa: CASSLASLGGPQHF
clone_size: -; v_call: TRBV2; d_call: -; j_call: TRBJ2-5; cdr3_nt: TGTGCCAGCAGCTTCACGGGAGCGAAGACCCAGTACTTC; cdr3_aa: CASSFTGAKTQYF
clone_size: -; v_call: TRBV24-1; d_call: TRBD1; j_call: TRBJ2-5; cdr3_nt: TGTGCCAGCAGGCCTGGACAGGGGGCATTGGAGACCCAGTACTTC; cdr3_aa: CASRPGQGALETQYF
clone_size: -; v_call: TRBV12-3/TRBV12-4; d_call: TRBD1; j_call: TRBJ2-7; cdr3_nt: TGTGCCAGCAGCCAGGGACAGATCCAGACCTACGAGCAGTACTTC; cdr3_aa: CASSQGQIQTYEQYF
clone_size: -; v_call: TRBV5-6; d_call: TRBD1; j_call: TRBJ2-5; cdr3_nt: TGTGCCAGCAGCTGGGGACGGCGGGACAGGGAAGAGACCCAGTACTTC; cdr3_aa: CASSWGRRDREETQYF
clone_size: few; v_call: TRBV6-5; d_call: -; j_call: TRBJ2-7; cdr3_nt: TGTGCCAGCAGGATGACAGGACCCACCTACGAGCAGTACTTC; cdr3_aa: CASRMTGPTYEQYF
clone_size: -; v_call: TRBV6-2/TRBV6-3; d_call: -; j_call: TRBJ2-7; cdr3_nt: TGTGCCAGCAGATCCGGGAGAATGCAGTACTTC; cdr3_aa: CASRSGRMQYF
clone_size: -; v_call: TRBV14; d_call: -; j_call: TRBJ2-5; cdr3_nt: TGTGCCAGCAGCCAAGGCCAGGGGGGGACAGAGACCCAGTACTTC; cdr3_aa: CASSQGQGGTETQYF
clone_size: -; v_call: TRBV6-5; d_call: -; j_call: TRBJ1-2; cdr3_nt: TGTGCCAGCTGGAAGGGGCAAGGCTATGGCTACACCTTC; cdr3_aa: CASWKGQGYGYTF
clone_size: few; v_call: TRBV5-1; d_call: TRBD2; j_call: TRBJ2-2; cdr3_nt: TGCGCCAGCAGCGTAGGGACTAGCGCACGGGAGCTGTTTTTT; cdr3_aa: CASSVGTSARELFF
clone_size: -; v_call: TRBV7-9; d_call: -; j_call: TRBJ2-7; cdr3_nt: TGTGCCAGCAGTCGAGACGGGGTGGCGGTGGACGAGCAGTACTTC; cdr3_aa: CASSRDGVAVDEQYF
clone_size: -; v_call: TRBV11-2; d_call: -; j_call: TRBJ2-5; cdr3_nt: TGTGCCAGCAGCTCACGACAGTCCTTGGAAGAGACCCAGTACTTC; cdr3_aa: CASSSRQSLEETQYF
clone_size: -; v_call: TRBV11-1; d_call: -; j_call: TRBJ1-1; cdr3_nt: TGTGCCAGCAGCCCGATTGTGTCTGAAGCTTTCTTT; cdr3_aa: CASSPIVSEAFF
clone_size: -; v_call: TRBV7-2; d_call: -; j_call: TRBJ2-7; cdr3_nt: TGTGCCAGCAGCAGCCAAGATGAGGAGTGGACAGCCTCCTACGAGCAGTACTTC; cdr3_aa: CASSSQDEEWTASYEQYF
clone_size: many; v_call: TRBV5-4; d_call: TRBD1; j_call: TRBJ2-5; cdr3_nt: TGTGCCAGCAGCCAGGGGACAGCTCAAGAGACCCAGTACTTC; cdr3_aa: CASSQGTAQETQYF
clone_size: few; v_call: TRBV7-8; d_call: -; j_call: TRBJ1-1; cdr3_nt: TGTGCCAGCAGCTCCCTTGGGGTGGGGACTGAAGCTTTCTTT; cdr3_aa: CASSSLGVGTEAFF
clone_size: many; v_call: TRBV10-3; d_call: -; j_call: TRBJ2-5; cdr3_nt: TGTGCCATCAGAGGTGCGGAGACCCAGTACTTC; cdr3_aa: CAIRGAETQYF
clone_size: many; v_call: TRBV7-6; d_call: TRBD2; j_call: TRBJ2-5; cdr3_nt: TGTGCCAGCAGCCTCACGACTAGCGGGGGGACAGAGACCCAGTACTTC; cdr3_aa: CASSLTTSGGTETQYF
clone_size: -; v_call: TRBV19; d_call: TRBD1; j_call: TRBJ1-5; cdr3_nt: TGTGCCACCTCAACGGGAGGGGACAGGGGGCGTGAGCCCCAGCATTTT; cdr3_aa: CATSTGGDRGREPQHF
clone_size: many; v_call: TRBV6-5; d_call: -; j_call: TRBJ1-2; cdr3_nt: TGTGCCAGCAGTTACAGCGGGTTCGGCTACACCTTC; cdr3_aa: CASSYSGFGYTF
clone_size: many; v_call: TRBV7-9; d_call: -; j_call: TRBJ2-5; cdr3_nt: TGTGCCAGCAGCTTTGCGGGGGCGCAGGAGACCCAGTACTTC; cdr3_aa: CASSFAGAQETQYF
clone_size: -; v_call: TRBV20-1; d_call: -; j_call: TRBJ1-1; cdr3_nt: TGCAGTGCTGCAGGCCCGAACACTGAAGCTTTCTTT; cdr3_aa: CSAAGPNTEAFF
clone_size: -; v_call: TRBV12-3/TRBV12-4; d_call: -; j_call: TRBJ2-6; cdr3_nt: TGTGCCAGCAGCCTGCGTCGGGCGGCTGGGGCCAACGTCCTGACTTTC; cdr3_aa: CASSLRRAAGANVLTF
clone_size: few; v_call: TRBV4-2; d_call: TRBD1; j_call: TRBJ2-7; cdr3_nt: TGTGCCAGCAGCCAGCTGACAGGGACGGCCTACGAGCAGTACTTC; cdr3_aa: CASSQLTGTAYEQYF
clone_size: -; v_call: TRBV11-1; d_call: TRBD1; j_call: TRBJ2-3; cdr3_nt: TGTGCCAGCAGCTTATGGACAGGGGATACGCAGTATTTT; cdr3_aa: CASSLWTGDTQYF
clone_size: -; v_call: TRBV9; d_call: -; j_call: TRBJ2-7; cdr3_nt: TGTGCCAGCAGCCCCCGACTAACTCTCTACGAGCAGTACTTC; cdr3_aa: CASSPRLTLYEQYF
clone_size: -; v_call: TRBV4-3; d_call: TRBD2; j_call: TRBJ2-7; cdr3_nt: TGCGCCAGCAGCCAAGGGGTAGCGGGAGGTTCGTACGAGCAGTACTTC; cdr3_aa: CASSQGVAGGSYEQYF
clone_size: many; v_call: TRBV7-2; d_call: TRBD2; j_call: TRBJ2-7; cdr3_nt: TGTGCCAGCAGCTATCAGGCGGGGGGCTACTACGAGCAGTACTTC; cdr3_aa: CASSYQAGGYYEQYF
clone_size: few; v_call: TRBV29-1; d_call: TRBD2; j_call: TRBJ2-2; cdr3_nt: TGCAGCGCTGCAAGTACTAGCGGGGGGGCCGCCGGGGAGCTGTTTTTT; cdr3_aa: CSAASTSGGAAGELFF
clone_size: -; v_call: TRBV5-1; d_call: -; j_call: TRBJ2-2; cdr3_nt: TGCGCCAGCAGACCACAGGGACCGAACACCGGGGAGCTGTTTTTT; cdr3_aa: CASRPQGPNTGELFF
clone_size: many; v_call: TRBV10-3; d_call: -; j_call: TRBJ2-7; cdr3_nt: TGTGCCTCACTTGGGGACCCAGGGACCTACGAGCAGTACTTC; cdr3_aa: CASLGDPGTYEQYF
clone_size: once; v_call: TRBV20-1; d_call: -; j_call: TRBJ2-7; cdr3_nt: TGCAGTGCTAGGCTCACTAGATCGGGCTACGAGCAGTACTTC; cdr3_aa: CSARLTRSGYEQYF
clone_size: few; v_call: TRBV5-1; d_call: -; j_call: TRBJ1-6; cdr3_nt: TGCGCCAGCAGCTTGGGTACGGCACCCCTCCACTTT; cdr3_aa: CASSLGTAPLHF
clone_size: few; v_call: TRBV7-8; d_call: TRBD2; j_call: TRBJ2-7; cdr3_nt: TGTGCCAGCAGCTTACGGGTCGGGACTAGCCTGCTTTACGAGCAGTACTTC; cdr3_aa: CASSLRVGTSLLYEQYF
clone_size: few; v_call: TRBV20-1; d_call: -; j_call: TRBJ1-1; cdr3_nt: TGCAGTGCTGGGGGGCCGAGGAACACTGAAGCTTTCTTT; cdr3_aa: CSAGGPRNTEAFF
clone_size: -; v_call: TRBV11-2; d_call: -; j_call: TRBJ2-7; cdr3_nt: TGTGCCAGCAGTTCGCCGGTGCGCACCTACGAGCAGTACTTC; cdr3_aa: CASSSPVRTYEQYF
clone_size: -; v_call: TRBV5-1; d_call: -; j_call: TRBJ2-5; cdr3_nt: TGCGCCAGCAGCTTGTGGGGTGCCCAAGAGACCCAGTACTTC; cdr3_aa: CASSLWGAQETQYF
clone_size: many; v_call: TRBV20-1; d_call: TRBD1; j_call: TRBJ1-1; cdr3_nt: TGCAGTCCAAGGGACAGGAACACTGAAGCTTTCTTT; cdr3_aa: CSPRDRNTEAFF
clone_size: once; v_call: TRBV5-4; d_call: TRBD1; j_call: TRBJ2-7; cdr3_nt: TGTGCCAGCAGCTCCGGACAGGACTTATCCTACGAGCAGTACTTC; cdr3_aa: CASSSGQDLSYEQYF